A selection of T cell receptor beta chains follows, all from one sample in a study of CD8+CD57+ T cells in acquired aplastic anemia. Each CDR3 protein is one row after TCRdb ran MiXCR on the reads. This sample carries 200,000 to 250,000 distinct CDR3 sequences, roughly 35% of them seen once, and the ten largest clones take around 1.1%. The sequencing sample was made of sorted CD4+, CD8+, or CD8+CD57+ T cells (not recorded which) from PBMCs. These TCRs come from a human donor in good health, serving as a control. Each CDR3 is given without its conserved first and last residue.

v_gene	j_gene	CDR3aa
TRBV5-6	TRBJ1-2	ASSLDSYGYT
TRBV7-8	TRBJ2-4	ASSLDVGQQY
TRBV5-8	TRBJ1-2	ASSFLRRVNT
TRBV2	TRBJ2-4	ASSEDRDGNIQY
TRBV2	TRBJ2-5	ASSEANQGLETQY
TRBV6-5	TRBJ1-2	ASSYLEQFLD
TRBV24-1	TRBJ2-5	ATSDLEEGRQETQY
TRBV4-1	TRBJ2-7	ASSQKAGQHSYEQY
TRBV7-2	TRBJ2-5	ASSIKTGFQETQY
TRBV11-2	TRBJ1-5	ASSLDYRVGNQPQH
TRBV3-1	TRBJ2-3	ASSSTRTDTQY
TRBV7-7	TRBJ2-5	ASSPSTSAQETQY
TRBV2	TRBJ1-1	ASSRQGESTEAF
TRBV25-1	TRBJ2-7	ASSEIDGLQYEQY
TRBV19	TRBJ1-5	ASSSAGFQPQH
TRBV25-1	TRBJ2-3	ASVDRLGGTDTQY
TRBV27	TRBJ1-1	ASSSIGGRTEAF
TRBV2	TRBJ2-7	ASSERRGHYEQY
TRBV29-1	TRBJ2-7	SVLGGTGAHEQY
TRBV12-3/TRBV12-4	TRBJ1-2	ASKFPGRYLGYT
TRBV2	TRBJ2-3	ASRDRGDTQY
TRBV3-1	TRBJ1-2	ASSPGHPKYRGSYGYT
TRBV24-1	TRBJ2-1	ATSGGSGDYNEQF
TRBV3-1	TRBJ1-1	ASSRLGGNTEAF
TRBV14	TRBJ2-3	ASSHFTDSRYNTQY
TRBV6-1	TRBJ1-1	ASSLGTVNTEAF